This note documents a single T cell receptor (beta chain) sequence. As yet, its antigen is unknown. CDR1 is WNHNN, CDR2 SYGVQD, per germline (reference sequence). The germline V and J ends were trimmed by 6 bases and 5 bases, with 25 bases remaining between them. This CDR3 is built from 17 residues. These data are taken from a study of PD-1 blockade in mismatch repair-deficient tumors. Regarding the study as a whole: Tumor-resident clones, often undetectable pretreatment in blood, expanded then contracted after pembrolizumab.

Only in-frame clones appear in the TCRdb table, and some are missing; sequencing was by immunoSEQ multiplex PCR. The sample shows fewer than 60,000 clones, 77% of them seen only once. Material: PBMCs, obtained before pembrolizumab treatment. V and J are TRBV10-1 and TRBJ1-2, with TRBD1 as a possible D gene (5 bases). The receptor's source is an adult with mismatch repair-deficient cancer. The CDR3, as DNA: TGCGCCAGCAGGGGGAAGCCTCCACAAGGGGTGTGGTATGGCTACACCTTC. Amino acid sequence: CASRGKPPQGVWYGYTF.